This T cell receptor beta chain was identified in a study of blood T cell repertoires in COVID-19. Background on the study: PBMCs, B-cell-depleted T cells, or T cells provided the cDNA or gDNA that made up the material.

Germline V lookup: CDR1 LNHNV, CDR2 YYDKDF (reference sequence). The CDR3 has 17 amino acids. V was clipped by 0 bases and J by 7 bases; unmatched bases: 7. Using immunoSEQ multiplex PCR, the repertoire was profiled, and TCRdb retains in-frame clones only, with some absent. Altogether about 56,000 clones are present, about 88% being singletons, with the ten largest covering 43%. Sequenced material: peripheral blood. The clonotype was recovered from a woman aged 55-69 years with COVID-19, enrolled during active disease. This chain connects TRBV15 to TRBJ2-2; 11 nucleotides line up with TRBD2. The CDR3, as DNA: TGTGCCACCAGCAGAGATCGAACTAGCGGGAGAGTCGGGGAGCTGTTTTTT. It yields the protein CATSRDRTSGRVGELFF.